This entry describes one T cell receptor beta chain. It has no known antigen specificity. No qualities accompany the bases; no much larger clone lies one base away. The CDR3 measures 15 amino acids from cysteine to phenylalanine. Only CDR3 DNA is held: 45 bases, read in frame from base 1. V ends up 7 bases short and J 0 bases short, with an unmatched junction base count of 5. The germline V gene encodes CDR1 KGHSH and CDR2 LQKENI. This record comes from a study of blood T cell repertoires in COVID-19 (dated by TCRdb to the early 2020s). Study-wide context: Samples from collaborators originated in the United States, Italy and Spain and spanned both the acute and convalescent phases of COVID-19. Where available, HLA class I and class II types were obtained from metadata supplied by the sample provider rather than from assay-based typing. The dataset comprised deeply sampled blood TCRbeta repertoires from subjects exposed to, actively infected with, or recovered from COVID-19. The repertoires were released in a freely available public database intended as a resource for research on the immune response to SARS-CoV-2. Samples were obtained from the ongoing ImmuneRACE study (first 160 participants) and from 950 to 1,500 subjects provided by 6 global collaborators. A de-identified subject ID, COVID-19 status, age in years and sex were almost always included in the sample metadata. The material from the prospective study consisted of cDNA or gDNA derived from T cells, B-cell-depleted T cells, or PBMCs.

What the research found in general, with its limitations: The quantity of clinical and demographic metadata differed by source and by participant and was supplied without curation.

TCRbeta CDR3 regions were amplified from genomic DNA by means of the immunoSEQ Assay, a bias-controlled multiplex PCR. The source study handled its data this way. Within the assay, amplification of reference gene primers was used to estimate how many nucleated cells each sample contained. To quantify the absolute abundance of each unique TCRbeta CDR3 rearrangement, sequence reads were collapsed and filtered. For each sample, productive Simpson clonality was calculated as the square root of Simpson's diversity index across productive rearrangements. In its TCRdb copy, this immuneACCESS table keeps in-frame sequences only and misses some clones. Where compared with another copy, unresolved V genes explain less than half of these, and the others have no known cause. V, J and clone size are those of that table, while D and trimming were read from the DNA. The sample contains 130,000 to 150,000 clones, 84% of them found a single time. The top ten hold approximately 9% of the sample.

Each collaborating institution followed its own protocols to collect whole blood in K2EDTA tubes. For TCRbeta analysis, collaborators shipped samples as frozen whole blood, isolated PBMCs, or DNA extracted from either of those sample types. The sample taken for sequencing was peripheral blood. This TCR derives from a woman aged 80 or over in a cohort sampled during active or convalescent COVID-19. In this chain, TRBV18 is recombined with TRBJ1-1; 10 central nucleotides agree with TRBD1. For the CDR3, the sequence is CASYLGTGVNTEAFF. The DNA sequence is given as TGTGCCAGCTACCTCGGGACAGGGGTGAACACTGAAGCTTTCTTT.